The 3 T cell receptor beta chains below all came from one sample that was sequenced in a study of blood T cell repertoires in COVID-19. Clones were read by immunoSEQ multiplex PCR, and TCRdb kept only the in-frame ones, dropping some. The table has about 220,000 clones, approximately 80% seen once; the top ten hold about 3.3%. Sequenced material: PBMCs or T cells enriched from blood (not recorded which). These TCRs come from a woman aged 55-75 years who had recovered from COVID-19.

This clone appeared a few times. The chain employs TRBV12-3 or TRBV12-4 and TRBJ2-3; D might be TRBD2 (5 bases). V gave up 1 base and J gave up 3 bases, with 5 bases separating them. CDR3 length equals 13 residues. CDR3 sequence: CASSLGTTDTQYF. In DNA, the CDR3 is TGTGCCAGCAGTTTAGGGACTACAGATACGCAGTATTTT.

With regard to this clone: Other DNA sequences in the same sample also yield this CDR3. The chain recombines TRBV12-5 with TRBJ2-7; the match to TRBD2 covers 10 bases. CDR3 length: 14 amino acids. Trimming at V came to 2 bases and at J to 4 bases, leaving 2 bases not matched to a gene. Germline V CDR1 and CDR2: LGHNT, FRNRAP. CDR3 nucleotides: TGTGCTAGTGGTTTGAGCGGGAGGGGATACGAGCAGTACTTC. Translated: CASGLSGRGYEQYF.

The genes are TRBV12-3 or TRBV12-4 and TRBJ2-2, with a weak D call TRBD2 (5 bases). The CDR3 is made up of 12 amino acids. With 11 bases removed from V and 5 bases from J, the gap between germline ends came to 12 bases. The CDR3 sequence: CAGGTGTGELFF. In DNA form, the CDR3 reads TGTGCCGGAGGAACGGGGACCGGGGAGCTGTTTTTT.